This T cell receptor (beta chain) was recovered during a study of somatic mutations in cytotoxic T cells in rheumatoid arthritis. With 0 bases removed from V and 3 bases from J, the gap between germline ends came to 11 bases. This CDR3 is built from 15 residues. Germline loops: CDR1 SGHAT, CDR2 FQDESV (reference sequence). Profiled with immunoSEQ multiplex PCR; TCRdb holds only in-frame clones, not every one. The data hold about 20,000 clones, with 85% observed a single time. The study pulled out CD4+ and CD8+ cells with positive magnetic bead selection and then checked their purity by flow cytometry.

This chain joins TRBV11-1 and TRBJ1-1, with D unresolved. Sequenced: CD8+ T cells sorted from blood. The sequence came from a woman in her thirties or forties with rheumatoid arthritis. Written as DNA, the CDR3 is TGTGCCAGCAGCTTAGCGCGAGGGTGGCACACTGAAGCTTTCTTT. Translation gives CASSLARGWHTEAFF.